The 19 T cell receptor beta chains below all came from one sample that was sequenced in a study of immune evolution from preneoplasia to lung adenocarcinoma. Clones were sequenced by immunoSEQ multiplex PCR, and TCRdb holds only the in-frame ones, with some missing. Counted here are about 41,000 clones, roughly 80% occurring once; the ten biggest clones make up 4% to 5%. Input material: FFPE invasive lung adenocarcinoma tissue. The receptors shown here come from a person in their sixties or seventies with lung adenocarcinoma.

V is TRBV10-2 and J is TRBJ1-1; D gene unclear. The germline CDR1 and CDR2 sequences are WSHSY and SAAADI. Deletions cut 0 bases from V and 1 base from J, with 3 bases between. CDR3 length equals 13 residues. CDR3 DNA sequence: TGCGCCAGCAGTGAGTCGACGAACACTGAAGCTTTCTTT. Its protein product is CASSESTNTEAFF.

The V gene is TRBV5-4, the J gene TRBJ1-5, with D perhaps matching TRBD1 (5 bases). Trimming removed 0 bases from V and 6 bases from J, with 7 bases in between. This CDR3 has 13 residues. In germline, CDR1 is SGHNT, CDR2 YYREEE (reference sequence). CDR3 amino acids: CASSLGGGQPQHF. The CDR3 nucleotides are TGTGCCAGCAGCTTGGGGGGGGGTCAGCCCCAGCATTTT.

This clone was seen a few times. The chain couples TRBV5-1 to TRBJ2-1; 7 bases align to TRBD1. The germline V gene has CDR1 SGHRS and CDR2 YFSETQ. Losses at the gene ends were 3 bases for V and 4 bases for J; bases not matched to a gene: 13. This CDR3 is built from 17 residues. The CDR3 DNA reads as TGCGCCAGCAGCTCCTCTGGGGGACAGCGACTTTACAATGAGCAGTTCTTC. This translates into CASSSSGGQRLYNEQFF.

The chain employs TRBV18 and TRBJ2-1; 8 bases are shared with TRBD2. V trimming: 6 bases; J trimming: 4 bases; junction bases outside the gene matches: 8. Germline values: CDR1 KGHSH, CDR2 LQKENI. The CDR3 spans 15 residues. The CDR3 sequence: CASSGGLGKYNEQFF. The CDR3 DNA is TGTGCCAGCTCGGGGGGACTAGGAAAATACAATGAGCAGTTCTTC.

The chain links TRBV19 to TRBJ2-1; maybe TRBD1 (5 bases). The V end was cut by 4 bases, the J end by 3 bases, with 10 bases between. Per the germline V gene, CDR1 is LNHDA and CDR2 is SQIVND (reference sequence). CDR3 size: 14 residues. This CDR3 is CASSTTDSYNEQFF. The CDR3 DNA reads TGTGCCAGTAGTACCACAGACAGCTACAATGAGCAGTTCTTC.

This chain's CDR3 is CASSLGVGANNQPQHF. CDR3 nucleotide sequence: TGTGCCAGCAGCTTAGGAGTGGGCGCCAACAATCAGCCCCAGCATTTT. V and J are TRBV7-6 and TRBJ1-5; unclear D gene. Deletions cut 1 base from V and 3 bases from J, with 13 bases between. This CDR3 has 16 residues. Germline V gene sequence: CDR1 SGHVS, CDR2 FNYEAQ.

This rearrangement joins TRBV7-7 to TRBJ2-5; D may be TRBD1 (6 bases). The CDR3 is 14 amino acids. V was cut by 5 bases and J by 7 bases, with 17 bases left in between. CDR1 and CDR2 (germline): SSHAT, FNYEAQ (reference sequence). In DNA form, the CDR3 reads TGTGCCAGCAGCACGGGTGGCAGGGGTGGGACCCAGTACTTC. Its translation is CASSTGGRGGTQYF. Together with reference TRBV7-7 and TRBJ2-5, the CDR3 gives the full variable domain: GAGVSQSPRYKVTKRGQDVTLRCDPISSHATLYWYQQALGQGPEFLTYFNYEAQPDKSGLPSDRFSAERPEGSISTLTIQRTEQRDSAMYRCASSTGGRGGTQYFGPGTRLLVL.

The CDR3 sequence is CASSPRGQGIGYTF. The CDR3 DNA reads TGTGCCAGCAGCCCGAGGGGACAGGGAATTGGCTACACCTTC. This rearrangement joins TRBV27 to TRBJ1-2; 9 positions match TRBD1. V gave up 6 bases and J gave up 7 bases; unmatched junction bases: 9. CDR3 length equals 14 residues. Germline CDR1 and CDR2: MNHEY and SMNVEV (reference sequence).

This sequence joins TRBV10-3 and TRBJ1-3, with a weak D call TRBD1 (5 bases). Trimming pared 7 bases from V and 4 bases from J, leaving 14 bases between. The CDR3 is made up of 14 amino acids. Germline lookup yields CDR1 ENHRY and CDR2 SYGVKD. The CDR3 loop is CAITTTVRGNTIYF. The DNA of the CDR3 is TGTGCCATCACCACGACAGTGAGAGGAAACACCATATATTTT.

This chain connects TRBV5-6 to TRBJ1-5; D possibly corresponds to TRBD1 (6 bases). CDR1 is SGHDT, CDR2 YYEEEE, per germline. Trimming shortened V by 0 bases and J by 0 bases, and 13 bases separated the two germline ends. This CDR3 has 17 amino acids. The CDR3 DNA reads as TGTGCCAGCAGCTTGGTAACAGGGAGGTATAGCAATCAGCCCCAGCATTTT. This encodes CASSLVTGRYSNQPQHF.

The V and J genes are TRBV7-8 and TRBJ2-1, with D possibly called TRBD1 or TRBD2 (5 bases each). The CDR3 sequence is 16 residues long. The V and J ends lost 6 bases and 0 bases respectively, with 15 bases between them. The V gene's germline CDR1 is SGHVS and CDR2 FQNEAQ. CDR3 sequence reads: CASRITGTSSYNEQFF. CDR3 coding DNA: TGTGCCAGCAGGATTACCGGGACGAGCTCCTACAATGAGCAGTTCTTC.

The V and J genes are TRBV6-5 and TRBJ2-7, with 10 positions matching TRBD2. V shed 7 bases, J shed 1 base, and the junction held 4 bases outside the gene matches. The CDR3 has 14 amino acids. Germline CDR1 reads MNHEY; CDR2 reads SVGAGI. The CDR3 sequence is CASTEAGGSYEQYF. In DNA form, the CDR3 reads TGTGCCAGCACCGAAGCGGGAGGGTCCTACGAGCAGTACTTC.

This clone rates as medium-sized (0.01 to 0.1%). The DNA for the CDR3 is TGTGCTAGTGGTTTAGTTCCCGGGGGGACAGGCAGGTACACCTTC. This encodes CASGLVPGGTGRYTF. The chain has TRBV12-5 and TRBJ1-2, with 8 bases aligning to TRBD1. CDR1 and CDR2 from the germline V gene are LGHNT and FRNRAP. This CDR3 spans 15 amino acids. V was pared by 3 bases and J by 11 bases, with 14 bases of the junction left unmatched.

This chain joins TRBV28 and TRBJ2-1; D ambiguous. Trimming pared 1 base from V and 0 bases from J, leaving 16 bases between. The CDR3 has 18 residues. Germline values: CDR1 MDHEN, CDR2 SYDVKM. DNA of the CDR3: TGTGCCAGCAGTTTATCTACCAGGCACATTTCCTCCTACAATGAGCAGTTCTTC. Translation: CASSLSTRHISSYNEQFF.

The chain employs TRBV30 and TRBJ1-3; a possible D gene is TRBD1 (5 bases). CDR3 length equals 14 residues. Germline V lookup: CDR1 GTSNPN, CDR2 SVGIG (reference sequence). V shed 3 bases and J shed 2 bases, with 11 bases lying between them. The CDR3 here is CAWSLMGPGNTIYF. CDR3 nucleotide sequence: TGTGCCTGGAGCCTAATGGGGCCTGGAAACACCATATATTTT.

The rearrangement joins TRBV7-8 to TRBJ2-5; tentatively, D is TRBD1 (6 bases). Trimming left V 7 bases short and J 2 bases short, with 23 bases between. Germline-derived CDR1 and CDR2 are SGHVS and FQNEAQ. The CDR3 totals 17 residues. The chain's CDR3 is CASNLIPRGQRQETQYF. DNA of the CDR3: TGTGCCAGCAACCTTATCCCCCGGGGACAAAGACAAGAGACCCAGTACTTC.

J is TRBJ2-2 and V is TRBV25-1, with TRBD1 identical over 8 bases. V trimming: 7 bases; J trimming: 3 bases; junction bases outside the gene matches: 10. The CDR3 is made up of 16 amino acids. Germline V gene data show CDR1 as MGHDK and CDR2 as SYGVNS. As DNA, the CDR3 is TGTGCCAGCACTCCTCACACAGGGGGTTACACCGGGGAGCTGTTTTTT. This gives the protein CASTPHTGGYTGELFF.

The V and J genes are TRBV5-1 and TRBJ1-1; D is ambiguous. The CDR3 extends over 13 amino acids. The germline V and J ends were trimmed by 4 bases and 2 bases, with 9 bases remaining between them. Germline V lookup: CDR1 SGHRS, CDR2 YFSETQ. The CDR3 loop is CASSPDGNTEAFF. The CDR3 DNA sequence: TGCGCCAGCAGCCCGGACGGAAACACTGAAGCTTTCTTT.

The J gene is TRBJ2-1, the V gene TRBV5-6, with no clear D. The germline gives CDR1 SGHDT, CDR2 YYEEEE. This CDR3 spans 12 amino acids. V was clipped by 3 bases and J by 7 bases, with 8 bases between them. The CDR3 here is CASSSQNNEQFF. CDR3 DNA: TGTGCCAGCAGCTCGCAGAATAATGAGCAGTTCTTC.